The clone carrying this T cell receptor beta chain has a count of ten or more. The antigen is not known. The record originates from a study of T cells in Graves' hyperthyroidism and ophthalmopathy. Study-wide results and caveats: With a median lead of roughly 6.2 months before onset, the model predicted ophthalmopathy.

TCR beta CDR3 sequences were amplified from RNA transcripts. HTBI primers were the set used in a first-round RT-PCR of the TCR CDR3. In TCRdb, the multiplex PCR reads were re-called with MiXCR into one record per CDR3 protein. The sample shows around 610,000 distinct CDR3 sequences, roughly 14% of them seen only once. Trimming took 4 bases from V and 3 from J, leaving 16 bases between them. From germline, CDR1 is SGHRS and CDR2 YFSETQ. The CDR3 is 15 residues long. The source material was blood. The chain links TRBV5-1 to TRBJ1-1; D is possibly TRBD1 (6 bases). The receptor comes from a woman aged 40-49 years with Graves' ophthalmopathy. CDR3 protein: CASSGPAGGDTEAFF. The CDR3 bases are TGCGCCAGCAGCGGCCCCGCCGGGGGCGACACTGAAGCTTTCTTT. The full variable domain, with the rest looked up from reference TRBV5-1 and TRBJ1-1, is KAGVTQTPRYLIKTRGQQVTLSCSPISGHRSVSWYQQTPGQGLQFLFEYFSETQRNKGNFPGRFSGRQFSNSRSEMNVSTLELGDSALYLCASSGPAGGDTEAFFGQGTRLTVV.